Listed below are T cell receptor beta chains from one sample, sequenced in a study of blood T cell repertoires in COVID-19. Profiling relied on immunoSEQ multiplex PCR, and the TCRdb table lists in-frame clones only, not all of them. The sample carries more than 100,000 clones, about 88% recorded once. The sample comprised peripheral blood. These receptors all come from a human donor in a cohort sampled during active COVID-19. CDR3s include the opening cysteine and the closing phenylalanine or tryptophan. The D gene is left open where the match is weak. Only some rows state a clone size, as once, few, many or a class for expanded clones.

CDR3 DNA: TGTGCCAGTAGTACCATAGCGGGAGTGGTTGATGAGCAGTTCTTC
CDR3 protein: CASSTIAGVVDEQFF
clone size: -
J gene: TRBJ2-1
D gene: TRBD2
V gene: TRBV19

CDR3 DNA: TGTGCCAGTAGCTTCGCAGTGAGACTCGCTACGGACACTGAAGCTTTCTTT
CDR3 protein: CASSFAVRLATDTEAFF
clone size: -
J gene: TRBJ1-1
D gene: -
V gene: TRBV19

CDR3 DNA: TGCGCCAGCAGCCAAGCCACTACTAGCGACGCCCGCACAGATACGCAGTATTTT
CDR3 protein: CASSQATTSDARTDTQYF
clone size: once
J gene: TRBJ2-3
D gene: TRBD2
V gene: TRBV4-1

CDR3 DNA: TGCGCCAGCAGCCAAGATCCGCTAGCGGGGTTGGCCGGGGAGCTGTTTTTT
CDR3 protein: CASSQDPLAGLAGELFF
clone size: -
J gene: TRBJ2-2
D gene: TRBD2
V gene: TRBV4-1

CDR3 DNA: TGTGCCAGCAGCTCCGCTTTGGGGCGCGCCTACGAGCAGTACTTC
CDR3 protein: CASSSALGRAYEQYF
clone size: -
J gene: TRBJ2-7
D gene: -
V gene: TRBV5-4

CDR3 DNA: TGTGCCAGCAGCCAAGACCCTGCGGACAGGGAAGGGAACTACGAGCAGTACTTC
CDR3 protein: CASSQDPADREGNYEQYF
clone size: -
J gene: TRBJ2-7
D gene: TRBD1
V gene: TRBV4-2

CDR3 DNA: TGTGCCAGTAGTATTGCGGGGATGAACACTGAAGCTTTCTTT
CDR3 protein: CASSIAGMNTEAFF
clone size: -
J gene: TRBJ1-1
D gene: -
V gene: TRBV19

CDR3 DNA: TGCGCCAGCAGCGGTACTAGCGCCGGAGAGACCCAGTACTTC
CDR3 protein: CASSGTSAGETQYF
clone size: -
J gene: TRBJ2-5
D gene: TRBD2
V gene: TRBV5-1

CDR3 DNA: TGTGCCAGCAGTCCCACAGGGGGCTATGGCTACACCTTC
CDR3 protein: CASSPTGGYGYTF
clone size: -
J gene: TRBJ1-2
D gene: TRBD1
V gene: TRBV13

CDR3 DNA: TGTGCCAGCAGCCAAGAGACAGGAACAGATACGCAGTATTTT
CDR3 protein: CASSQETGTDTQYF
clone size: -
J gene: TRBJ2-3
D gene: -
V gene: TRBV3-1/TRBV3-2

CDR3 DNA: TGTGCCAGCAGTGAATGGGACAGGGAAATGCCCCAGCATTTT
CDR3 protein: CASSEWDREMPQHF
clone size: once
J gene: TRBJ1-5
D gene: TRBD1
V gene: TRBV2

CDR3 DNA: TGTGCCAGCAGTCGAGGGAACTCCTACAATGAGCAGTTCTTC
CDR3 protein: CASSRGNSYNEQFF
clone size: -
J gene: TRBJ2-1
D gene: -
V gene: TRBV6-5

CDR3 DNA: TGTGCCAGCAGCGGCGCGGGACAGGGGAACTATGGCTACACCTTC
CDR3 protein: CASSGAGQGNYGYTF
clone size: -
J gene: TRBJ1-2
D gene: TRBD1
V gene: TRBV13

CDR3 DNA: TGTGCCAGCAGCTTAATAGGGACAGGGGGCACCGGGGAGCTGTTTTTT
CDR3 protein: CASSLIGTGGTGELFF
clone size: -
J gene: TRBJ2-2
D gene: TRBD1
V gene: TRBV7-8

CDR3 DNA: TGCGCCAGCAGCTTGGCCCCCGCGGGGGCATCCAATGAGCAGTTCTTC
CDR3 protein: CASSLAPAGASNEQFF
clone size: -
J gene: TRBJ2-1
D gene: -
V gene: TRBV5-1

CDR3 DNA: TGTGCCAGCAGTTCGACAGGGGAGAGGCAGCCCCAGCATTTT
CDR3 protein: CASSSTGERQPQHF
clone size: -
J gene: TRBJ1-5
D gene: TRBD1
V gene: TRBV28

CDR3 DNA: TGTGCCAGCAGCCCAGGGGGCCCTGGAAACACCATATATTTT
CDR3 protein: CASSPGGPGNTIYF
clone size: -
J gene: TRBJ1-3
D gene: TRBD1
V gene: TRBV28

CDR3 DNA: TGTGCCAGCAGAGATACCGGGACAGGGTTCTACGAGCAGTACTTC
CDR3 protein: CASRDTGTGFYEQYF
clone size: -
J gene: TRBJ2-7
D gene: TRBD1
V gene: TRBV6-6

CDR3 DNA: TGTGCCAGCTCAGAAACAGGGGGCGAAGGGTTAAAACTGTTTTTT
CDR3 protein: CASSETGGEGLKLFF
clone size: -
J gene: TRBJ1-4
D gene: TRBD1
V gene: TRBV18

CDR3 DNA: TGTGCCAGCAGCTACGGCAGCGGGGACGGTGAGCAGTTCTTC
CDR3 protein: CASSYGSGDGEQFF
clone size: -
J gene: TRBJ2-1
D gene: TRBD2
V gene: TRBV7-9

CDR3 DNA: TGTGCCAGCAGCGATGGCCGCCCTTTCTTC
CDR3 protein: CASSDGRPFF
clone size: few
J gene: TRBJ2-1
D gene: -
V gene: TRBV2

CDR3 DNA: TGTGCCAGTTCCCAACAGGGGGCGCAGGGTCAGCCCCAGCATTTT
CDR3 protein: CASSQQGAQGQPQHF
clone size: -
J gene: TRBJ1-5
D gene: TRBD1
V gene: TRBV19

CDR3 DNA: TGTGCCACCCTTACAAGGGCCGCTCCGAGGGGGCCTAGCGGGGCCCCCTACGAGCAGTACTTC
CDR3 protein: CATLTRAAPRGPSGAPYEQYF
clone size: -
J gene: TRBJ2-7
D gene: TRBD2
V gene: TRBV24-1

CDR3 DNA: TGCAGCGGCGCGCCTGAGGGCGGGAGGACCCAGTACTTC
CDR3 protein: CSGAPEGGRTQYF
clone size: -
J gene: TRBJ2-5
D gene: TRBD2
V gene: TRBV29-1

CDR3 DNA: TGTGCCAGTCAGGCGGGAAACACCATATATTTT
CDR3 protein: CASQAGNTIYF
clone size: -
J gene: TRBJ1-3
D gene: -
V gene: TRBV6-5

CDR3 DNA: TGTCCCCGTGCAGGGGCCGGGCCTGAAGCTTTCTTT
CDR3 protein: CPRAGAGPEAFF
clone size: -
J gene: TRBJ1-1
D gene: -
V gene: TRBV7-3